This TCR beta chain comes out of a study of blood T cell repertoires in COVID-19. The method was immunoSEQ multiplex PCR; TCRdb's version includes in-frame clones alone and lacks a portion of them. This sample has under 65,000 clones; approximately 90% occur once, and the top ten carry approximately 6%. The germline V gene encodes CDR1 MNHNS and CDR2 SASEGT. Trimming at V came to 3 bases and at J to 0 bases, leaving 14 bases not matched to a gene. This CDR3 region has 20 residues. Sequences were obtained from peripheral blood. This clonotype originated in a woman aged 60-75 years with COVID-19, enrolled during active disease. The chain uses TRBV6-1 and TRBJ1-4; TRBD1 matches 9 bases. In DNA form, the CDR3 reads TGTGCCAGCAGTGATCATCAACCGGGACAGGGATGGACAACTAATGAAAAACTGTTTTTT. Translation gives CASSDHQPGQGWTTNEKLFF.